This is a list of T cell receptor beta chains from one sample in a study of OX40 agonist ivuxolimab in advanced cancers. Sequenced by immunoSEQ multiplex PCR; TCRdb stores in-frame clones only, minus some. The sample lists 60,000 to 65,000 clones, 75% to 90% occurring once. The specimen comprised CD4+ or CD8+ T cells sorted from blood, sampled in a trial of the OX40 agonist ivuxolimab. The receptors were gathered from an adult with an advanced solid tumor such as melanoma, head and neck, liver or kidney cancer. CDR3s include the opening cysteine and the closing phenylalanine or tryptophan. D genes are given only for firm matches. Clone size is shown for a subset of rows, as once, few, many or a class of expanded clone.

cdr3_nt cdr3_aa cdr3_length v_call d_call j_call clone_size
TGTGCCAGCAGACTGACAGGTTTCACAGATACGCAGTATTTT CASRLTGFTDTQYF 14 TRBV7-2 - TRBJ2-3 -
TGTGCCACCAGCAGAGGATCGGGGGCTGGCAATCAGCCCCAGCATTTT CATSRGSGAGNQPQHF 16 TRBV15 - TRBJ1-5 -
TGTGCCAGCAGGGGACAGGTATCCTACGAGCAGTACTTC CASRGQVSYEQYF 13 TRBV6-5 TRBD1 TRBJ2-7 -
TGCGCCAGCAGCACCCAACAGGGCTACGAGCAGTACTTC CASSTQQGYEQYF 13 TRBV4-1 - TRBJ2-7 -
TGCAGCGTTGTCACAGGGTGGGGAGAGACCCAGTACTTC CSVVTGWGETQYF 13 TRBV29-1 - TRBJ2-5 -
TGTGCCAGTAAGCACAGGGCCAATCAGCCCCAGCATTTT CASKHRANQPQHF 13 TRBV19 - TRBJ1-5 -
TGCGCCAGCAGTGAGAGAGATACGCAGTATTTT CASSERDTQYF 11 TRBV10-1 - TRBJ2-3 few
TGTGCCAGCCTTCTAACCGGGGGATCTGGGGCCAACGTCCTGACTTTC CASLLTGGSGANVLTF 16 TRBV7-8 - TRBJ2-6 few
TGTGCCAGTAGTATCTGGGGTGGCACAGCAGATACGCAGTATTTT CASSIWGGTADTQYF 15 TRBV19 - TRBJ2-3 -
TGTGCCAGCAGCTTGGACAGGGGATTCTATGGCTACACCTTC CASSLDRGFYGYTF 14 TRBV5-6 TRBD1 TRBJ1-2 -
TGTGCCAGCAAGGAGGGTAACACAGATACGCAGTATTTT CASKEGNTDTQYF 13 TRBV5-4 - TRBJ2-3 -
TGTGCCAGCAGCCGACCCGGACAGGGTGGTGAAAAACTGTTTTTT CASSRPGQGGEKLFF 15 TRBV27 TRBD1 TRBJ1-4 -
TGTGCCAGCAGCTTTGGAGGGACTAGAAACGAGCAGTACTTC CASSFGGTRNEQYF 14 TRBV5-4 TRBD2 TRBJ2-7 once
TGTGCCAGCTCACCAGGACTAAGGACAGGGGGATTAAAACTGTTTTTT CASSPGLRTGGLKLFF 16 TRBV18 TRBD1 TRBJ1-4 -
TGCGCCAGCAGCCCATCGTCGGGAGGCGACTCTACGCAGTATTTT CASSPSSGGDSTQYF 15 TRBV5-1 TRBD2 TRBJ2-3 -
TGCGCCAGCAGCTTACGGGGGGAGCAGTTCTTC CASSLRGEQFF 11 TRBV5-1 - TRBJ2-1 -
TGTGCCAGCAGTTTATCGAGGCCTCAAGAAGGTTACGAGCAGTACTTC CASSLSRPQEGYEQYF 16 TRBV27 - TRBJ2-7 -
TGTGCCAGCAAAACTTCCCGGGGGGCAGCTCCTTCCTACGAGCAGTACTTC CASKTSRGAAPSYEQYF 17 TRBV27 - TRBJ2-7 -
TGTGCCAGCAGCCCAACGACAGGGAGGCGGAACTATGGCTACACCTTC CASSPTTGRRNYGYTF 16 TRBV11-2 TRBD1 TRBJ1-2 -